This entry is about one T cell receptor (beta chain). Primed by a sample-barcoded 5' primer and a J-beta primer mix, a second PCR proceeded for about 7 to 12 cycles. A single record per CDR3 protein comes from TCRdb applying MiXCR to the 5' RACE reads. Found here are about a million distinct CDR3 sequences, roughly 43% of them singletons; the top ten hold 13%. Trimming took 0 bases from V and 2 from J, leaving 11 bases between them. The germline V gene encodes CDR1 SGHTA and CDR2 FQGNSA. The length of the CDR3 is 15 residues. The sample is drawn from a study of blood T cells in healthy people across ages. Isolated per sample were at least 6 million PBMCs. Extracted total RNA amounted to at least 6 micrograms for each sample.

This TCR was sampled from a man younger than 45 in good health. Sequenced input: blood. The gene calls are TRBV7-2 and TRBJ2-7, with D tentatively TRBD1 (6 bases). CDR3 loop: CASSLAPTGPYEQYF. The CDR3 region has the DNA TGTGCCAGCAGCTTAGCCCCGACAGGCCCCTACGAGCAGTACTTC.